By share, the clone carrying this T cell receptor (beta chain) ranks as medium-sized. Its antigen remains unidentified. Carried by each TCR cDNA molecule was a unique molecular identifier. A single record per CDR3 protein comes from TCRdb applying MiXCR to the 5' RACE reads. Of 3,000 to 4,000 distinct CDR3 sequences in the sample, roughly two fifths were seen once. The germline V gene has CDR1 SGHDT and CDR2 YYEEEE. CDR3 length: 15 amino acids. The ends were cut back, 3 bases at V and 0 bases at J, with 12 bases in the middle. The time point: sample taken at primary tumor resection. Whole RNA, isolated from tumor, nontumor lung or frozen PBMC, was sequenced without prior sorting. These data are taken from a study of spatial heterogeneity in lung cancer. Study-wide points: Intratumoral expanded alpha and beta TCR counts were found to track tumor mutation counts.

The rearrangement links TRBV5-6 to TRBJ1-2; tentative D call: TRBD1 (5 bases). Sequencing was performed on lung tumor tissue, taken at surgery. This receptor was taken from a male donor with early-stage non-small cell lung cancer. CDR3 region: CASSSVGPSNYGYTF. The CDR3 nucleotides read TGTGCCAGCAGCTCGGTGGGGCCCTCTAACTATGGCTACACCTTC. Complete variable domain (other parts from reference TRBV5-6 and TRBJ1-2): DAGVTQSPTHLIKTRGQQVTLRCSPKSGHDTVSWYQQALGQGPQFIFQYYEEEERQRGNFPDRFSGHQFPNYSSELNVNALLLGDSALYLCASSSVGPSNYGYTFGSGTRLTVV.